The 24 T cell receptor beta chains reported below all come from one sample, sequenced in a study of T-cell reconstitution after alpha-beta-depleted transplantation in children. Construction of the TCRbeta library involved unique molecular identifiers. TCRdb re-derived calls from the PCR reads in MiXCR, one entry per CDR3 protein. Among 530,000 or so distinct CDR3 sequences listed, roughly 30% were seen once. This material consisted of PBMCs, taken before TCRalphabeta/CD19-depleted stem cell transplant. These receptor sequences come from a boy under two years old with Wiskott-Aldrich syndrome, due to receive a stem cell transplant.

This chain uses TRBV5-1 with TRBJ2-4; D is undetermined. Germline assignment: CDR1 SGHRS and CDR2 YFSETQ. V lost 4 bases, J lost 8 bases, and 22 bases lay in between. This CDR3 contains 16 residues. DNA for the CDR3: TGCGCCAGCAGCGACGAGGAATCCTCTGGGTCGGACATTCAGTACTTC. Translated, it gives CASSDEESSGSDIQYF.

J is TRBJ2-5 and V is TRBV5-1, with D unresolved. The ends were cut back, 0 bases at V and 0 bases at J, with 6 bases in the middle. This CDR3 has 14 residues. The germline CDR1 and CDR2 sequences are SGHRS and YFSETQ. The CDR3 nucleotides read TGCGCCAGCAGCTTGGATTCACACCAAGAGACCCAGTACTTC. Its translation: CASSLDSHQETQYF.

V gene TRBV24-1 combines with J gene TRBJ2-2; tentative D call: TRBD1 (5 bases). V gave up 7 bases and J gave up 7 bases, with 9 bases separating them. The CDR3 runs 12 residues. Germline-derived CDR1 and CDR2 are KGHDR and SFDVKD. The chain's CDR3 is CATRQGSGELFF. The CDR3 nucleotides read TGTGCCACCAGGCAGGGCAGCGGGGAGCTGTTTTTT.

This clonotype has just a few counts. V and J are TRBV10-3 and TRBJ1-5; no clear D gene. The germline V gene encodes CDR1 ENHRY and CDR2 SYGVKD. This CDR3 has 11 amino acids. Between the trimmed V and J ends, which lost 6 bases and 9 bases, there was a span of 9 bases. The DNA for the CDR3 is TGTGCCATCAGGACCATTCGGCCCCAGCATTTT. As protein: CAIRTIRPQHF.

This clonotype was seen only a few times. The rearrangement joins TRBV27 to TRBJ1-1; TRBD1 aligns across 12 bases. The CDR3 is 15 residues long. V was pared by 2 bases and J by 5 bases, with 3 bases of the junction left unmatched. CDR1 and CDR2 (germline): MNHEY, SMNVEV (reference sequence). The DNA for the CDR3 is TGTGCCAGCAGTTTACGGGGACAGGGGGCGACTGAAGCTTTCTTT. It yields the protein CASSLRGQGATEAFF.

This clonotype was seen only a few times. The chain joins TRBV2 to TRBJ2-3; 10 bases agree with TRBD2. Trimming at V came to 2 bases and at J to 1 base, leaving 6 bases not matched to a gene. Per germline, CDR1 SNHLY and CDR2 FYNNEI. This CDR3 comprises 17 residues. CDR3 sequence reads: CASSERPLAGGTDTQYF. The CDR3 DNA reads as TGTGCCAGCAGTGAAAGGCCGCTAGCGGGAGGCACAGATACGCAGTATTTT.

The chain links TRBV27 to TRBJ2-7, with D tentatively TRBD1 (6 bases). Per the germline V gene, CDR1 is MNHEY and CDR2 is SMNVEV (reference sequence). V lost 5 bases, J lost 4 bases, and 12 bases lay in between. The CDR3 loop spans 13 amino acids. In nucleotides, the CDR3 is TGTGCCAGCAGTCCGATAGACAGGTACGAGCAGTACTTC. Amino acid sequence: CASSPIDRYEQYF.

V and J are TRBV28 and TRBJ1-5, with a tentative D call TRBD1 (6 bases). The germline V and J ends were trimmed by 4 bases and 0 bases, with 16 bases remaining between them. The CDR3 consists of 17 residues. CDR1 is MDHEN, CDR2 SYDVKM, per germline. The CDR3 DNA sequence: TGTGCCAGCAGTTCCTTAGGACAGCTTCTTAGCAATCAGCCCCAGCATTTT. Translated: CASSSLGQLLSNQPQHF.

This clonotype has ten or more counts. This chain joins TRBV20-1 and TRBJ2-1; 7 bases agree with TRBD2. Looked up from germline, CDR1 is DFQATT and CDR2 is SNEGSKA (reference sequence). CDR3 size: 14 residues. With V trimmed by 6 bases and J by 4 bases, 9 bases remained unmatched. DNA for the CDR3: TGCAGTGCCGCGACTAGCCGGGCTTACAATGAGCAGTTCTTC. It specifies CSAATSRAYNEQFF.

The V call is TRBV27, the J call TRBJ2-1; D gene unclear. Germline values: CDR1 MNHEY, CDR2 SMNVEV (reference sequence). The CDR3 spans 10 residues. V lost 6 bases and J 11 bases, leaving 8 bases between the germline ends. The CDR3 loop is CASRLEKQFF. CDR3 coding DNA: TGTGCCAGCAGGTTAGAGAAGCAGTTCTTC.

V and J are TRBV5-1 and TRBJ2-2, with D possibly TRBD2 on 5 matching bases. CDR1 is SGHRS and CDR2 is YFSETQ in the germline V gene. V was clipped by 4 bases and J by 4 bases, with 11 bases between them. The CDR3 has 14 residues. CDR3 nucleotides: TGCGCCAGCAGCCTTGGGGAGACCACCGGGGAGCTGTTTTTT. The encoded protein is CASSLGETTGELFF.

The chain recombines TRBV6-1 with TRBJ2-4; TRBD2 is a possible D gene (7 bases). In germline, CDR1 is MNHNS, CDR2 SASEGT. Trimming took 4 bases from V and 7 from J, leaving 14 bases between them. The CDR3 runs 14 residues. Here the CDR3 DNA reads TGTGCCAGCAGTGGGAACAGGGAGGGGAACATTCAGTACTTC. It encodes CASSGNREGNIQYF.

This clonotype was observed a handful of times. The chain couples TRBV27 to TRBJ2-2; TRBD2 agrees at 13 bases. The J segment lost 7 bases and the V segment lost 6 bases, leaving 5 bases of the junction unmatched. CDR3 length: 15 residues. CDR1 and CDR2 from the germline V gene are MNHEY and SMNVEV (reference sequence). For the CDR3, the DNA is TGTGCCAGCAGAGGACTAGCGGGAGTTGTCGGGGAGCTGTTTTTT. Amino acids: CASRGLAGVVGELFF.

The chain has TRBV20-1 and TRBJ2-7; 8 bases match TRBD2. The junction had 7 bases not matched to a gene; V was cut back by 3 bases and J by 3 bases. CDR3 length: 14 amino acids. CDR1 is DFQATT and CDR2 is SNEGSKA in the germline V gene (reference sequence). The CDR3 DNA reads TGCAGTGCTAGGAGCGGGAGTTCGCTCTACGAGCAGTACTTC. This sequence encodes CSARSGSSLYEQYF.

This clonotype was counted only a few times. The J gene is TRBJ1-1, the V gene TRBV5-6, with TRBD1 identical over 7 bases. J lost 0 bases, V lost 2 bases, and 7 bases had no gene match. The V gene's germline CDR1 is SGHDT and CDR2 YYEEEE. There are 16 residues in the CDR3. In DNA form, the CDR3 reads TGTGCCAGCAGCTTCTACCTTACAGGGGTGAACACTGAAGCTTTCTTT. This gives the protein CASSFYLTGVNTEAFF.

This clonotype turned up a few times. V and J are TRBV5-1 and TRBJ2-1; D unclear. Germline V lookup: CDR1 SGHRS, CDR2 YFSETQ. CDR3 length: 15 residues. Trimming pared 4 bases from V and 8 bases from J, leaving 19 bases between. CDR3 in amino acids: CASSMNRVSGHEQFF. Here the CDR3 DNA reads TGCGCCAGCAGCATGAACCGAGTTTCGGGTCATGAGCAGTTCTTC. Using reference TRBV5-1 and TRBJ2-1 for the parts outside the CDR3, the full variable domain is KAGVTQTPRYLIKTRGQQVTLSCSPISGHRSVSWYQQTPGQGLQFLFEYFSETQRNKGNFPGRFSGRQFSNSRSEMNVSTLELGDSALYLCASSMNRVSGHEQFFGPGTRLTVL.

This clonotype was seen a few times. The chain couples TRBV7-8 to TRBJ1-1; D is ambiguous. The ends were cut back, 2 bases at V and 3 bases at J, with 10 bases in the middle. Germline CDR1 and CDR2: SGHVS and FQNEAQ. This CDR3 is built from 14 residues. The CDR3, as DNA: TGTGCCAGCAGCTTAAGGATACGGGACACTGAAGCTTTCTTT. This sequence encodes CASSLRIRDTEAFF.

This chain uses TRBV7-8 with TRBJ2-3, with 9 bases fitting TRBD2. The length of the CDR3 is 18 residues. CDR1 is SGHVS and CDR2 is FQNEAQ in the germline V gene. After removal of 2 bases from V and 1 base from J, the junction contained 10 bases not matched to a gene. DNA of the CDR3: TGTGCCAGCAGCTTAATAGGGCCTAGCGGGACGGGCACAGATACGCAGTATTTT. It encodes CASSLIGPSGTGTDTQYF.

This clonotype was counted only a few times. V is TRBV5-1 and J is TRBJ2-1; 8 bases agree with TRBD1. The CDR3 runs 16 residues. With 2 bases clipped from V and 7 bases from J, the junction kept 11 bases outside the gene matches. Germline CDR1 reads SGHRS; CDR2 reads YFSETQ. The CDR3 DNA follows: TGCGCCAGCAGCTTTGGGCATCAGGGGGCAGGGAATGAGCAGTTCTTC. Encoded protein: CASSFGHQGAGNEQFF.

The chain links TRBV20-1 to TRBJ2-5, with 8 bases aligning to TRBD2. Trimming removed 5 bases from V and 4 bases from J; junction bases left unmatched: 12. The germline V gene has CDR1 DFQATT and CDR2 SNEGSKA (reference sequence). This CDR3 has 15 residues. In DNA, the CDR3 is TGCAGTGCTTCGAGGGCTGGAGCGGGAGCAGAGACCCAGTACTTC. It yields the protein CSASRAGAGAETQYF.

The chain uses TRBV5-1 and TRBJ1-3, with unresolved D. CDR1 and CDR2 (germline): SGHRS, YFSETQ. V lost 2 bases and J lost 2, with 17 bases in between. The CDR3 contains 17 residues. The CDR3 region has the DNA TGCGCCAGCAGCTTTGATACCCGGGCGTTTGCTGGAAACACCATATATTTT. The encoded protein is CASSFDTRAFAGNTIYF. The full variable domain, in which reference TRBV5-1 and TRBJ1-3 provide the parts outside the CDR3, is KAGVTQTPRYLIKTRGQQVTLSCSPISGHRSVSWYQQTPGQGLQFLFEYFSETQRNKGNFPGRFSGRQFSNSRSEMNVSTLELGDSALYLCASSFDTRAFAGNTIYFGEGSWLTVV.

V and J are TRBV20-1 and TRBJ2-1; 12 nucleotides agree with TRBD2. The CDR3 loop spans 18 amino acids. Germline CDR1 is DFQATT and CDR2 is SNEGSKA (reference sequence). Losses at the gene ends were 0 bases for V and 4 bases for J; bases not matched to a gene: 10. The CDR3 nucleotides read TGCAGTGCTAGAGAGGCTAGCGGGAGGGCCGGGCGGTACAATGAGCAGTTCTTC. This gives the protein CSAREASGRAGRYNEQFF.

V is TRBV19 and J is TRBJ2-1; 9 nucleotides agree with TRBD2. Trimming at V came to 4 bases and at J to 10 bases, leaving 14 bases not matched to a gene. This CDR3 is built from 16 residues. Germline V gene lookup returns CDR1 LNHDA and CDR2 SQIVND (reference sequence). This CDR3 is CASSKAGGEGSEEQFF. CDR3 DNA sequence: TGTGCCAGTAGTAAGGCGGGAGGGGAGGGCAGTGAAGAGCAGTTCTTC.

The chain is built from TRBV5-1 and TRBJ2-2, with 7 positions matching TRBD1. The CDR3 loop spans 16 amino acids. In germline, CDR1 is SGHRS, CDR2 YFSETQ. V trimming: 4 bases; J trimming: 6 bases; junction bases outside the gene matches: 12. The CDR3 loop is CASSTRTGPSAGELFF. The CDR3 coding sequence is TGCGCCAGCAGCACCAGGACAGGCCCGAGCGCCGGGGAGCTGTTTTTT. Full variable domain (remainder filled in from reference TRBV5-1 and TRBJ2-2): KAGVTQTPRYLIKTRGQQVTLSCSPISGHRSVSWYQQTPGQGLQFLFEYFSETQRNKGNFPGRFSGRQFSNSRSEMNVSTLELGDSALYLCASSTRTGPSAGELFFGEGSRLTVL.